This is a list of T cell receptor beta chains from one sample in a study of T cell responses to AZD1222 COVID-19 vaccine. Measured with immunoSEQ multiplex PCR; TCRdb has only the in-frame clones, and not every one. The data contain 100,000 to 150,000 clones, approximately 91% of them singletons. Specimen: peripheral blood, collected 28 days after the second AZD1222 dose. The receptor set was obtained from an adult who received the AZD1222 COVID-19 vaccine. CDR3s include the opening cysteine and the closing phenylalanine or tryptophan. Fields, in order: clone size, D gene, CDR3 length, V gene, J gene, CDR3 protein, CDR3 DNA. The D gene is left open where the match is weak. A row's size may be missing; if present it is once, few, many or a size class.

clone_size: .
d_call: TRBD1
cdr3_length: 18
v_call: TRBV10-1
j_call: TRBJ2-7
cdr3_aa: CANFNGTGIPQLLAEQYF
cdr3_nt: TGCGCCAACTTTAACGGGACAGGGATTCCACAGCTTTTAGCCGAGCAGTACTTC

clone_size: .
d_call: TRBD1
cdr3_length: 15
v_call: TRBV6-5
j_call: TRBJ2-7
cdr3_aa: CASPSRDRGLGEQYF
cdr3_nt: TGTGCCTCCCCCTCCCGGGACAGGGGACTGGGGGAGCAGTACTTC

clone_size: .
d_call: TRBD1
cdr3_length: 14
v_call: TRBV5-1
j_call: TRBJ1-5
cdr3_aa: CASSIGTGGQPQHF
cdr3_nt: TGCGCCAGCAGCATTGGGACAGGGGGTCAGCCCCAGCATTTT

clone_size: .
d_call: .
cdr3_length: 16
v_call: TRBV2
j_call: TRBJ1-2
cdr3_aa: CASTLYGAAVRSGYTF
cdr3_nt: TGTGCCAGCACCCTTTACGGGGCTGCTGTCAGGAGTGGCTACACCTTC

clone_size: .
d_call: TRBD2
cdr3_length: 17
v_call: TRBV29-1
j_call: TRBJ2-3
cdr3_aa: CSVPSRLAGEGTDTQYF
cdr3_nt: TGCAGCGTTCCATCCCGACTAGCGGGAGAGGGCACAGATACGCAGTATTTT

clone_size: .
d_call: TRBD1
cdr3_length: 17
v_call: TRBV5-1
j_call: TRBJ1-3
cdr3_aa: CASSLWSGQSSGNTIYF
cdr3_nt: TGCGCCAGCAGCTTGTGGTCGGGACAGAGCTCTGGAAACACCATATATTTT

clone_size: .
d_call: .
cdr3_length: 16
v_call: TRBV5-4
j_call: TRBJ1-4
cdr3_aa: CASSLARGAGNEKLFF
cdr3_nt: TGTGCCAGCAGCTTGGCTAGGGGGGCGGGGAATGAAAAACTGTTTTTT

clone_size: .
d_call: .
cdr3_length: 13
v_call: TRBV12-3/TRBV12-4
j_call: TRBJ2-3
cdr3_aa: CASLRSEADTQYF
cdr3_nt: TGTGCCAGCCTCCGCTCAGAGGCAGATACGCAGTATTTT

clone_size: .
d_call: .
cdr3_length: 16
v_call: TRBV5-1
j_call: TRBJ1-3
cdr3_aa: CASSAEAGRRGNTIYF
cdr3_nt: TGCGCCAGCAGCGCAGAGGCGGGACGTCGAGGAAACACCATATATTTT

clone_size: .
d_call: .
cdr3_length: 13
v_call: TRBV24-1
j_call: TRBJ2-1
cdr3_aa: CATSDSPLNEQFF
cdr3_nt: TGTGCCACCAGTGATTCCCCTTTGAATGAGCAGTTCTTC

clone_size: .
d_call: .
cdr3_length: 16
v_call: TRBV10-3
j_call: TRBJ2-6
cdr3_aa: CAISESRSSGANVLTF
cdr3_nt: TGTGCCATCAGTGAGTCTCGTAGCTCTGGGGCCAACGTCCTGACTTTC

clone_size: .
d_call: TRBD2
cdr3_length: 13
v_call: TRBV30
j_call: TRBJ2-7
cdr3_aa: CAWGLAGAYEQYF
cdr3_nt: TGTGCCTGGGGACTAGCGGGAGCTTACGAGCAGTACTTC

clone_size: .
d_call: .
cdr3_length: 16
v_call: TRBV20-1
j_call: TRBJ2-3
cdr3_aa: CSASDLKTSSTDTQYF
cdr3_nt: TGCAGTGCTAGTGATCTAAAAACCTCTAGCACAGATACGCAGTATTTT

clone_size: .
d_call: .
cdr3_length: 14
v_call: TRBV7-9
j_call: TRBJ1-1
cdr3_aa: CASSKQQGGTEAFF
cdr3_nt: TGTGCCAGCAGCAAGCAACAGGGAGGCACTGAAGCTTTCTTT

clone_size: .
d_call: TRBD1
cdr3_length: 15
v_call: TRBV5-6
j_call: TRBJ1-4
cdr3_aa: CASSTKTGVEEKLFF
cdr3_nt: TGTGCCAGCAGCACGAAGACAGGGGTAGAGGAAAAACTGTTTTTT

clone_size: .
d_call: .
cdr3_length: 15
v_call: TRBV19
j_call: TRBJ1-2
cdr3_aa: CASSKADSPNYGYTF
cdr3_nt: TGTGCCAGTAGTAAGGCAGATAGCCCGAACTATGGCTACACCTTC

clone_size: .
d_call: TRBD1
cdr3_length: 15
v_call: TRBV9
j_call: TRBJ2-7
cdr3_aa: CASSVGGQTSYEQYF
cdr3_nt: TGTGCCAGCAGCGTAGGGGGACAGACTTCCTACGAGCAGTACTTC

clone_size: .
d_call: .
cdr3_length: 13
v_call: TRBV19
j_call: TRBJ1-1
cdr3_aa: CASSISDDTEAFF
cdr3_nt: TGTGCCAGTAGTATTTCGGACGACACTGAAGCTTTCTTT

clone_size: .
d_call: .
cdr3_length: 16
v_call: TRBV4-1
j_call: TRBJ1-1
cdr3_aa: CASSQDRAGFGTEAFF
cdr3_nt: TGCGCCAGCAGCCAAGATCGGGCAGGGTTTGGGACTGAAGCTTTCTTT

clone_size: .
d_call: TRBD1
cdr3_length: 12
v_call: TRBV5-6
j_call: TRBJ2-3
cdr3_aa: CASSLRQGARYF
cdr3_nt: TGTGCCAGCAGCCTGAGACAGGGGGCAAGGTATTTT

clone_size: .
d_call: .
cdr3_length: 16
v_call: TRBV24-1
j_call: TRBJ2-5
cdr3_aa: CATAGGMDSEGETQYF
cdr3_nt: TGTGCCACCGCTGGAGGGATGGACTCCGAGGGGGAGACCCAGTACTTC

clone_size: .
d_call: TRBD2
cdr3_length: 16
v_call: TRBV19
j_call: TRBJ2-7
cdr3_aa: CASSPRLAGGTYEQYF
cdr3_nt: TGTGCCAGTAGTCCGAGACTAGCGGGGGGGACCTACGAGCAGTACTTC

clone_size: few
d_call: .
cdr3_length: 18
v_call: TRBV24-1
j_call: TRBJ1-1
cdr3_aa: CATSDPQGRVVLNTEAFF
cdr3_nt: TGTGCCACCAGTGATCCGCAGGGGAGGGTCGTACTGAACACTGAAGCTTTCTTT

clone_size: .
d_call: .
cdr3_length: 16
v_call: TRBV5-1
j_call: TRBJ2-2
cdr3_aa: CASSWAATANTGELFF
cdr3_nt: TGCGCCAGCAGCTGGGCCGCGACTGCGAACACCGGGGAGCTGTTTTTT

clone_size: .
d_call: .
cdr3_length: 14
v_call: TRBV28
j_call: TRBJ2-1
cdr3_aa: CASSLTNSYNEQFF
cdr3_nt: TGTGCCAGCAGTTTAACTAACTCCTACAATGAGCAGTTCTTC

clone_size: .
d_call: .
cdr3_length: 17
v_call: TRBV3-1/TRBV3-2
j_call: TRBJ2-5
cdr3_aa: CASSQGIRGRAWETQYF
cdr3_nt: TGTGCCAGCAGCCAAGGGATCAGGGGGAGGGCCTGGGAGACCCAGTACTTC

clone_size: few
d_call: .
cdr3_length: 13
v_call: TRBV12-3/TRBV12-4
j_call: TRBJ1-1
cdr3_aa: CASTFYRATEAFF
cdr3_nt: TGTGCCAGCACCTTCTACAGAGCCACTGAAGCTTTCTTT

clone_size: .
d_call: .
cdr3_length: 13
v_call: TRBV2
j_call: TRBJ2-2
cdr3_aa: CASTRGRPGELFF
cdr3_nt: TGTGCCAGCACCAGGGGCAGGCCCGGGGAGCTGTTTTTT

clone_size: .
d_call: TRBD1
cdr3_length: 14
v_call: TRBV20-1
j_call: TRBJ1-6
cdr3_aa: CSASWDREGSPLHF
cdr3_nt: TGCAGTGCTAGTTGGGACAGGGAGGGTTCACCCCTCCACTTT

clone_size: .
d_call: TRBD1
cdr3_length: 14
v_call: TRBV18
j_call: TRBJ2-7
cdr3_aa: CASSPKSGQYEQYF
cdr3_nt: TGTGCCAGCTCACCCAAGTCGGGACAGTACGAGCAGTACTTC

clone_size: .
d_call: .
cdr3_length: 14
v_call: TRBV7-9
j_call: TRBJ1-1
cdr3_aa: CASSLAGGGLEAFF
cdr3_nt: TGTGCCAGCAGCTTAGCGGGTGGGGGACTCGAAGCTTTCTTT

clone_size: .
d_call: .
cdr3_length: 16
v_call: TRBV11-1
j_call: TRBJ2-5
cdr3_aa: CASSFRVGRLQETQYF
cdr3_nt: TGTGCCAGCAGCTTTAGAGTGGGCAGGCTACAAGAGACCCAGTACTTC